Shown below are 2 T cell receptor beta chains from a single sample sequenced in a study of blood T cell repertoires in COVID-19. TCRdb's copy holds only in-frame clones and misses some; the assay was immunoSEQ multiplex PCR. The sample consists of about 46,000 clones, over 70% of them appearing once. The sequenced sample was peripheral blood. The receptors here all came from a human donor in a cohort sampled during active COVID-19.

This clone has more than one count but fewer than ten. V gene TRBV19 combines with J gene TRBJ2-7; TRBD2 matches 8 bases. This CDR3 has 14 residues. The germline V gene has CDR1 LNHDA and CDR2 SQIVND (reference sequence). After removal of 5 bases from V and 6 bases from J, the junction contained 9 bases not matched to a gene. The CDR3 coding sequence is TGTGCCAGTAGTCCAACTAGCGGTTCTGCCGAGCAGTACTTC. Encoded protein: CASSPTSGSAEQYF.

The CDR3 nucleotides are TGTGCCAGCAGTTGGTCGGGGGACACTGAAGCTTTCTTT. Protein product: CASSWSGDTEAFF. This chain connects TRBV27 to TRBJ1-1; perhaps TRBD1 as D (5 bases). CDR1 and CDR2 from the germline V gene are MNHEY and SMNVEV (reference sequence). Trimming stripped 4 bases from V and 3 bases from J, with 9 bases between. The CDR3 totals 13 residues.